This TCR beta chain was profiled in a study of identical twins. Trimming left V 6 bases short and J 0 bases short, with 14 bases between. The CDR3 runs to 15 residues. Per the germline V gene, CDR1 is MDHEN and CDR2 is SYDVKM. Through template switching, a universal primer site was introduced, and the cDNA contained unique molecular identifiers. In TCRdb, the 5' RACE reads were re-called with MiXCR into one record per CDR3 protein. Found here are fewer than 800,000 distinct CDR3 sequences, about 7.1% of them singletons; the top ten hold around 1.6%. Broader study findings: Within monozygotic twins, out-of-frame TCR alpha sharing was underestimated by the models.

Concerning this clonotype: Its antigen is undetermined.

This same sample was also taken into another study, of yellow fever vaccine responses in identical twins.

The chain combines TRBV28 with TRBJ1-2; D is unclear. The source of this sequence is a woman between 18 and 30 years old in good health. The sample consisted of PBMCs. In DNA, the CDR3 is TGTGCCAGCAGACCAAGGGTCGTAACTAACTATGGCTACACCTTC. Translating gives CASRPRVVTNYGYTF.